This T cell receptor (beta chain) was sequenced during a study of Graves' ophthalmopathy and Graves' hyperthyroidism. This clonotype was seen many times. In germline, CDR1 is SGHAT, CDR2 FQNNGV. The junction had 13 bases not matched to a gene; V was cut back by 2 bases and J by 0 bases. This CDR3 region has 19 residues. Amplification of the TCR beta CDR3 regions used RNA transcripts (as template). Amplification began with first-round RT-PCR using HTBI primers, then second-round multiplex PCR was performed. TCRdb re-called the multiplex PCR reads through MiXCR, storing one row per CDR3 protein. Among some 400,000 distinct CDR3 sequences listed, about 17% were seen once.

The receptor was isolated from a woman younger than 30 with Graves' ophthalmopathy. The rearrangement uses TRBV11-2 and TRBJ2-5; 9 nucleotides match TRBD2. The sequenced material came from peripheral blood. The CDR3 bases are TGTGCCAGCAGCTTAAGTGTTGGGGCTAGCGGGACGTACCAAGAGACCCAGTACTTC. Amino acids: CASSLSVGASGTYQETQYF.